A selection of T cell receptor beta chains follows, all from one sample in a study of neoadjuvant anti-PD-1 for oral cavity cancer. Profiled with immunoSEQ multiplex PCR; TCRdb holds only in-frame clones, not every one. Among over 13,000 clones, roughly 70% were seen once, and the ten largest hold approximately 2.4%. Specimen: PBMCs, collected after nivolumab (anti-PD-1) treatment. The receptors were gathered from a person between 40 and 80 years old with oral cavity squamous cell carcinoma. The CDR3 runs from the conserved cysteine through the conserved F or W. Fields, in order: clone size, J gene, D gene, V gene, CDR3 protein, CDR3 DNA. D genes are given only for firm matches. Rows give clone size only sometimes, using once, few, many, or a class for an expanded clone.

.,TRBJ1-2,.,TRBV18,CASSQTTRTLNYGYTF,TGTGCCAGCTCACAAACAACCCGGACTCTCAACTATGGCTACACCTTC
.,TRBJ1-6,TRBD1,TRBV30,CAWSVGTDYNSPLHF,TGTGCCTGGAGTGTAGGGACAGACTATAATTCACCCCTCCACTTT
.,TRBJ1-3,TRBD1,TRBV19,CATKTGNGNTIYF,TGTGCCACCAAGACAGGGAATGGAAACACCATATATTTT
.,TRBJ1-2,.,TRBV27,CASSFISGPSYYGYTF,TGTGCCAGCAGTTTTATATCAGGCCCCAGTTACTATGGCTACACCTTC
.,TRBJ2-4,.,TRBV7-6,CASSLARTGLFGNIQYF,TGTGCCAGCAGCTTAGCGCGGACTGGACTGTTTGGAAACATTCAGTACTTC
few,TRBJ2-7,TRBD2,TRBV28,CASSSPLLAGPSYEQYF,TGTGCCAGCAGTTCCCCCCTGCTAGCGGGACCTTCCTACGAGCAGTACTTC
.,TRBJ2-7,TRBD2,TRBV6-1,CASTLLAGEQYF,TGTGCCAGCACCTTACTAGCGGGAGAGCAGTACTTC
.,TRBJ2-7,.,TRBV10-3,CAISPRPSYEQYF,TGTGCCATCAGTCCCCGTCCCTCCTACGAGCAGTACTTC
once,TRBJ2-7,TRBD2,TRBV5-1,CASSLSLAVYEQYF,TGCGCCAGCAGCTTGAGTCTAGCGGTCTACGAGCAGTACTTC
.,TRBJ2-4,.,TRBV4-1,CASSQREFRETKNIQYF,TGCGCCAGCAGCCAACGGGAATTCCGGGAGACCAAAAACATTCAGTACTTC
.,TRBJ2-7,TRBD1,TRBV12-5,CASGAHNRGSYEQYF,TGTGCTAGTGGGGCCCACAACAGGGGATCCTACGAGCAGTACTTC
once,TRBJ2-7,TRBD1,TRBV19,CASSIATGDEQYF,TGTGCCAGTAGTATTGCGACAGGGGACGAGCAGTACTTC
.,TRBJ2-1,.,TRBV6-6,CASSPGTYNEQFF,TGTGCCAGCAGTCCCGGGACGTACAATGAGCAGTTCTTC
.,TRBJ1-5,.,TRBV5-8,CASSLSLRGQPQHF,TGTGCCAGCAGCTTGTCATTGAGGGGGCAGCCCCAGCATTTT
.,TRBJ1-4,TRBD1,TRBV15,CATSRERQGINEKLFF,TGTGCCACCAGCAGAGAAAGACAGGGTATCAATGAAAAACTGTTTTTT
.,TRBJ2-5,.,TRBV5-4,CASSSPGPKETQYF,TGTGCCAGCAGCTCCCCGGGACCGAAAGAGACCCAGTACTTC